A selection of T cell receptor beta chains follows, all from one sample in a study of cytomegalovirus exposure and HLA in healthy donors. TCRdb's copy holds only in-frame clones and misses some; the assay was immunoSEQ multiplex PCR. The data contain under 70,000 clones, around 67% of them singletons. Sequencing was carried out using PBMCs. The receptors stem from a woman in her twenties or thirties in good health and CMV-seronegative. Both conserved end residues are part of each CDR3. The D gene is left open where the match is weak. For some rows the clone size is stated as once, few or many, or as a class when expanded; others skip it.

j_gene | abundance | v_gene | d_gene | CDR3aa | CDR3nt
TRBJ2-5 | NA | TRBV7-3 | NA | CASSYGGTQETQYF | TGTGCCAGCAGCTACGGCGGGACCCAAGAGACCCAGTACTTC
TRBJ1-5 | NA | TRBV27 | TRBD1 | CASSRSTGENQPQHF | TGTGCCAGCAGTAGATCGACAGGGGAGAATCAGCCCCAGCATTTT
TRBJ1-2 | NA | TRBV30 | NA | CAWFKLRVNPGYTF | TGTGCCTGGTTTAAACTGCGCGTAAACCCTGGCTACACCTTC
TRBJ2-7 | few | TRBV6-1 | NA | CASSGAQGRESYEQYF | TGTGCCAGCAGTGGGGCACAGGGTCGTGAATCCTACGAGCAGTACTTC
TRBJ2-1 | NA | TRBV7-9 | NA | CASSPRGLVHNEQFF | TGTGCCAGCAGCCCGCGGGGGCTCGTCCACAATGAGCAGTTCTTC
TRBJ1-3 | NA | TRBV6-5 | TRBD1 | CASRIRDRGNTIYF | TGTGCCAGCAGAATCAGGGACAGGGGGAACACCATATATTTT
TRBJ1-2 | once | TRBV2 | NA | CASLVTQSYGYTF | TGTGCCAGCCTAGTAACGCAATCTTATGGCTACACCTTC
TRBJ2-7 | NA | TRBV6-5 | TRBD1 | CASMGRGPDEQYF | TGTGCCAGCATGGGCAGGGGGCCAGACGAGCAGTACTTC
TRBJ1-1 | NA | TRBV5-5 | NA | CASSLAIGEGGLLNTEAFF | TGTGCCAGCAGCTTGGCCATAGGGGAGGGGGGGTTACTGAACACTGAAGCTTTCTTT
TRBJ2-1 | NA | TRBV7-9 | NA | CASTPPREDEQFF | TGTGCCAGCACCCCTCCCAGGGAAGATGAGCAGTTCTTC
TRBJ2-5 | NA | TRBV9 | TRBD2 | CASSPGLAYETQYF | TGTGCCAGCAGCCCGGGACTAGCATACGAGACCCAGTACTTC
TRBJ1-6 | NA | TRBV2 | NA | CASSYRDGDSPLHF | TGTGCCAGCAGTTACCGAGACGGGGATTCACCCCTCCACTTT
TRBJ2-7 | few | TRBV7-6 | NA | CASSPNERPSSREQYF | TGTGCCAGCAGCCCTAACGAGCGGCCGAGTAGCCGCGAGCAGTACTTC
TRBJ1-4 | NA | TRBV2 | NA | CASMGGDLTNEKLFF | TGTGCCAGCATGGGGGGGGACCTAACTAATGAAAAACTGTTTTTT
TRBJ2-3 | NA | TRBV11-2 | NA | CASSQNRGYTDTQYF | TGTGCCAGCAGTCAAAATAGGGGATACACAGATACGCAGTATTTT
TRBJ2-2 | NA | TRBV4-3 | TRBD2 | CASSQLAGTGELFF | TGCGCCAGCAGCCAACTAGCGGGAACCGGGGAGCTGTTTTTT
TRBJ1-1 | NA | TRBV7-2 | TRBD1 | CASSLRDRATEAFF | TGTGCCAGCAGCCTCCGGGACAGGGCTACGGAAGCTTTCTTT
TRBJ2-7 | few | TRBV5-6 | NA | CASSDQGHNYEQYF | TGTGCCAGCAGCGACCAAGGACACAACTACGAGCAGTACTTC
TRBJ2-1 | NA | TRBV18 | TRBD1 | CASSPDRGNEQFF | TGTGCCAGCTCACCGGACAGGGGTAATGAGCAGTTCTTC
TRBJ2-7 | NA | TRBV5-1 | TRBD1 | CASRYDRGPYEQYF | TGCGCCAGCAGGTACGACAGGGGGCCCTACGAGCAGTACTTC